This TCR beta chain appears in the sequencing data of a study of Tregs in tolerant kidney transplant recipients. Findings and caveats of the study: Validation in larger populations is needed because few patients were studied. For some patients, primers changed over time, blocking nucleotide-level comparison.

With regard to this clone: What it recognizes is unknown.

Trimming took off 6 bases at V and 1 base at J, with 12 bases between the two ends. The CDR3 has 14 amino acids. Germline loops: CDR1 LGHNA, CDR2 YSLEER. TCRdb's copy holds only in-frame clones and misses some; the assay was immunoSEQ multiplex PCR. Of around 64,000 clones in the sample, approximately 89% are singletons; the top ten hold roughly 4%. Related graft donors supplied nonmyeloablative bone marrow transplants, and mixed chimerism was transient. Unstimulated regulatory T cells (CD4+CD25+CD127-), CD4+CD25- non-regulatory cells, CD4 and CD8 cells were FACS-sorted from thawed PBMCs. The sample consisted of CD4+ T cells from blood (PBMCs), taken 6 months after the transplant. The chain uses TRBV4-3 and TRBJ1-1; D call uncertain. The sequence derives from a human patient who received a combined kidney and bone marrow transplant. Some T cells may possibly be graft donor cells. CDR3 residues: CASRGVLKNTEAFF. The CDR3 coding sequence is TGCGCCAGCAGGGGAGTGCTTAAGAACACTGAAGCTTTCTTT.